A single T cell receptor (beta chain) is shown here with its context. Its cognate antigen is unknown. The data derive from a study of T cell responses to AZD1222 COVID-19 vaccine. General observations from the study: Only five to seven individuals given AZD1222 were seropositive at baseline.

Generated by immunoSEQ multiplex PCR, the TCRdb table keeps only in-frame clones and is missing some. The sample carries fewer than 150,000 clones, roughly 80% recorded once. The origin of this receptor is an adult in good health. The sample in question was peripheral blood, obtained on day 0 of AZD1222 vaccination.

This CDR3 is CASSQQGADYGYTF. CDR3 coding DNA: TGTGCCAGCAGTCAACAGGGGGCTGACTATGGCTACACCTTC. This chain uses TRBV2 with TRBJ1-2, with 9 nucleotides matching TRBD1. Losses at the gene ends were 5 bases for V and 3 bases for J; bases not matched to a gene: 4. The CDR3 length is 14 residues. Germline V gene lookup returns CDR1 SNHLY and CDR2 FYNNEI.